The sequence of this T cell receptor (beta chain) was determined in a study of siplizumab effects on memory and regulatory T cells. Sequencing used immunoSEQ multiplex PCR; TCRdb keeps in-frame clones, though not all of them. The sample has around 100,000 clones; more than 90% are singletons. V was pared by 4 bases and J by 2 bases, with 15 bases of the junction left unmatched. This CDR3 spans 18 amino acids. The germline gives CDR1 KGHSH, CDR2 LQKENI. The receptor's source is a human donor in good health. Some clones in this sample may be carry-over from other donors' samples. Sequenced sample: CD4+ T cells sorted from blood. This rearrangement joins TRBV18 to TRBJ2-3; 7 nucleotides agree with TRBD2. CDR3: CASSRASGKTISTDTQYF. The CDR3 DNA follows: TGTGCCAGCTCACGTGCCAGCGGGAAGACTATATCCACAGATACGCAGTATTTT.